The rows below give T cell receptor beta chains drawn from one sample of a study of T cell changes during pregnancy in multiple sclerosis. TCRdb's copy holds only in-frame clones and misses some; the assay was immunoSEQ multiplex PCR. The repertoire holds 43,000 or so clones, with roughly 90% as singletons. The sample here was peripheral blood, taken in the first trimester of pregnancy. The receptors here all came from a female donor with multiple sclerosis, enrolled in a pregnancy study. The CDR3 runs from the conserved cysteine through the conserved F or W. A D gene is named only where the DNA matches it firmly. A row's size may be missing; if present it is once, few, many or a size class.

abundance,d_gene,j_gene,v_gene,CDR3nt,CDR3aa
NA,NA,TRBJ1-1,TRBV2,TGTGCCAGCAGCCGAGAAAACACTGAAGCTTTCTTT,CASSRENTEAFF
NA,NA,TRBJ1-4,TRBV20-1,TGCAGTGCTGGGAGGGCAGGGATGATGTTTTTT,CSAGRAGMMFF
once,NA,TRBJ2-7,TRBV9,TGTGCCAGCAGCTCTCGGACAGACTACGAGCAGTACTTC,CASSSRTDYEQYF
NA,TRBD1,TRBJ2-5,TRBV10-1,TGCGCCAGCAGTGCGGTCAGGGGGCGCACAGTGACCCAGTACTTC,CASSAVRGRTVTQYF
NA,NA,TRBJ2-7,TRBV6-5,TGTGCCAGCAGGTTGACAGAAACCTACGAGCAGTACTTC,CASRLTETYEQYF
NA,TRBD1,TRBJ2-7,TRBV2,TGTGCCAGCAGTGAGCAACAGGGGGAAATCTACGAGCAGTACTTC,CASSEQQGEIYEQYF
NA,NA,TRBJ2-2,TRBV30,TGTGCCTGGAAGGAGGGACCGAACACCGGGGAGCTGTTTTTT,CAWKEGPNTGELFF
once,NA,TRBJ1-1,TRBV21-1,TGTGCCAGCAGCGATAAGAGGGGCAGGGGGTACACTGAAGCTTTCTTT,CASSDKRGRGYTEAFF
once,NA,TRBJ2-7,TRBV5-4,TGTGCCAGCAGCTTGGGTCTCTGGGGCGCGCCCTCCTACGAGCAGTACTTC,CASSLGLWGAPSYEQYF
NA,TRBD2,TRBJ2-1,TRBV27,TGTGCCAGCAGTCTGGGCCCTAGCGGGGGGGCAAATGAGCAGTTCTTC,CASSLGPSGGANEQFF
NA,TRBD2,TRBJ2-1,TRBV4-1,TGCGCCAGCAGCCAAGGGAGGGGGCGGGGGGGCCGGAGTGGTCCCAATGAGCAGTTCTTC,CASSQGRGRGGRSGPNEQFF
NA,TRBD1,TRBJ1-1,TRBV4-3,TGCGCCAGCAGCCAAGAATCTATGGGACAGGGCTTCCTGGGGACTGAAGCTTTCTTT,CASSQESMGQGFLGTEAFF
NA,NA,TRBJ2-5,TRBV7-6,TGTGCCAGCAGCTTAGGGCAGGGACAAGAGACCCAGTACTTC,CASSLGQGQETQYF
NA,TRBD1,TRBJ1-5,TRBV29-1,TGCAGCGTTGAACAGGGGGCGGATCAGCCCCAGCATTTT,CSVEQGADQPQHF
NA,TRBD2,TRBJ2-1,TRBV6-4,TGTGCCAGCAGTGACTCCGCCGGGGGGGCCGCTGAGCAGTTCTTC,CASSDSAGGAAEQFF
NA,NA,TRBJ1-4,TRBV20-1,TGCAGTGCCAACGAGGATGAAAAACTGTTTTTT,CSANEDEKLFF
NA,NA,TRBJ1-2,TRBV6-1,TGTGCCAGCAGTACACAGCAAATCCAAAACTATGGCTACACCTTC,CASSTQQIQNYGYTF
NA,NA,TRBJ2-7,TRBV11-2,TGTGCCAGCAGCTTAGGGGGGGTCAAGCAGTACTTC,CASSLGGVKQYF
NA,NA,TRBJ2-1,TRBV15,TGTGCCACCAGCAGAGATTGGCAGATCGATGAGCAGTTCTTC,CATSRDWQIDEQFF
NA,TRBD2,TRBJ2-3,TRBV9,TGTGCCAGCAGCTCTGGACTAGCTGGAGGTACAGATACGCAGTATTTT,CASSSGLAGGTDTQYF
NA,TRBD1,TRBJ2-2,TRBV5-1,TGCGCCAGCAGTTCCGACAGGGGAACCCCCACCGGGGAGCTGTTTTTT,CASSSDRGTPTGELFF
NA,TRBD1,TRBJ2-7,TRBV5-1,TGCGCCAGCAGCTTCCAGATCGGGGACAGCGGCGGAATTTTCTACGAGCAGTACTTC,CASSFQIGDSGGIFYEQYF
NA,NA,TRBJ1-6,TRBV7-9,TGTGCCAGCAGCCGCAATGAACAATCACCCCTCCACTTT,CASSRNEQSPLHF
NA,NA,TRBJ2-7,TRBV2,TGTGCCAGCAGCCCTTTAACGGGGGAGCAGTACTTC,CASSPLTGEQYF
NA,TRBD1,TRBJ2-6,TRBV6-6,TGTGCCAGCCTGTCACAGGGGTTCTCTGGGGCCAACGTCCTGACTTTC,CASLSQGFSGANVLTF
NA,TRBD1,TRBJ1-6,TRBV14,TGTGCCAGCAGCCCAACAGGGGTTTCACCCCTCCACTTT,CASSPTGVSPLHF
NA,NA,TRBJ2-1,TRBV13,TGTGCCAGCAGCGCCAGACTGGGTCCCTACAATGAGCAGTTCTTC,CASSARLGPYNEQFF
NA,TRBD1,TRBJ1-3,TRBV9,TGTGCCAGCAGCCCCCGACAGGGCCCTGGAAACACCATATATTTT,CASSPRQGPGNTIYF